The following is a T cell receptor beta chain sequence with its context. No antigen is known for it. The data are from a study of long-term antiretroviral therapy in people with HIV. Study-wide points: Controls had broader CDR3 length ranges than HIV repertoires did.

With 5 bases removed from V and 4 bases from J, the gap between germline ends came to 11 bases. This CDR3 region has 13 residues. Germline CDR1 is MDHEN and CDR2 is SYDVKM. The assay used was immunoSEQ (version v3.0), run at survey level. Profiled with immunoSEQ multiplex PCR; TCRdb holds only in-frame clones, not every one. Of 15,000 to 20,000 clones listed, about four fifths are singletons. Sequences were derived from unsorted PBMCs, sampled at the start of antiretroviral therapy, before treatment. This clonotype was sampled from a man younger than 30 with HIV. The chain employs TRBV28 and TRBJ1-2; the D gene is possibly TRBD1 (5 bases). CDR3 DNA: TGTGCCAGCAGTATGACAGTAGTCTATGGCTACACCTTC. This sequence encodes CASSMTVVYGYTF.